This record covers a single T cell receptor (beta chain). Its antigen remains unidentified. The CDR3 contains 15 residues. Germline CDR1 reads MNHNS; CDR2 reads SASEGT. Trimming took off 3 bases at V and 2 bases at J, with 14 bases between the two ends. The data originate from a study of T cell responses to AZD1222 COVID-19 vaccine. Profiled with immunoSEQ multiplex PCR; TCRdb holds only in-frame clones, not every one. This sample carries more than 80,000 clones, roughly 90% of them seen once, and the ten largest clones take approximately 4.7%. Study outcomes and limitations: The sample set comprised mostly white British donors with more females, and clonal diversity was possibly underestimated. Within unmutated variant regions lay the reported targets of nearly half of spike-specific TCRs. No repertoire was sampled before or during the peak T cell response, only after it.

This receptor was identified in an adult in good health. The V gene is TRBV6-1, the J gene TRBJ2-7; tentative D call: TRBD1 (5 bases). This material consisted of peripheral blood, taken on day 0 of AZD1222 vaccination. The CDR3 DNA follows: TGTGCCAGCAGTGAGGGGCCATCGATCCCCTACGAGCAGTACTTC. Its translation is CASSEGPSIPYEQYF.